The T cell receptor beta chain under discussion was sequenced for a study of Ad26.COV2.S vaccination and SARS-CoV-2 variants. For the study at large: Dosing was one shot or two shots 56 days apart.

As to treatment: some 20 received Ad26.COV2.S at low or high dose, single or two shots; about 5 received placebo; per-sample allocation not given. It was on day 63 after the first vaccine or placebo injection that samples were taken. A Boston donor was an adult aged 18-55 years. This CDR3 is 17 amino acids long. V gave up 5 bases and J gave up 3 bases; unmatched junction bases: 11. Germline CDR1 reads ENHRY; CDR2 reads SYGVKD. Method: immunoSEQ multiplex PCR; TCRdb's copy keeps in-frame clones and lacks some. The repertoire holds about 410,000 clones, 92% seen once, with about 1.7% in the top ten. The table lists this clone with a count of one. The target antigen is unknown. Regarding the study as a whole: Vaccine and placebo groups showed comparable non-spike TCR breadth. Recipients given vaccine exceeded placebo recipients in spike-specific TCR breadth.

The sample consisted of peripheral blood, taken in a trial of Ad26.COV2.S vaccine versus placebo. This receptor was obtained from a person between 18 and 65 years old who received the Ad26.COV2.S COVID-19 vaccine or a placebo. J is TRBJ2-3 and V is TRBV10-3, with 10 positions matching TRBD2. In DNA, the CDR3 is TGTGCCATCAGTCCCGACGATCCACTAGCGGGAACAGATACGCAGTATTTT. It is translated as CAISPDDPLAGTDTQYF.